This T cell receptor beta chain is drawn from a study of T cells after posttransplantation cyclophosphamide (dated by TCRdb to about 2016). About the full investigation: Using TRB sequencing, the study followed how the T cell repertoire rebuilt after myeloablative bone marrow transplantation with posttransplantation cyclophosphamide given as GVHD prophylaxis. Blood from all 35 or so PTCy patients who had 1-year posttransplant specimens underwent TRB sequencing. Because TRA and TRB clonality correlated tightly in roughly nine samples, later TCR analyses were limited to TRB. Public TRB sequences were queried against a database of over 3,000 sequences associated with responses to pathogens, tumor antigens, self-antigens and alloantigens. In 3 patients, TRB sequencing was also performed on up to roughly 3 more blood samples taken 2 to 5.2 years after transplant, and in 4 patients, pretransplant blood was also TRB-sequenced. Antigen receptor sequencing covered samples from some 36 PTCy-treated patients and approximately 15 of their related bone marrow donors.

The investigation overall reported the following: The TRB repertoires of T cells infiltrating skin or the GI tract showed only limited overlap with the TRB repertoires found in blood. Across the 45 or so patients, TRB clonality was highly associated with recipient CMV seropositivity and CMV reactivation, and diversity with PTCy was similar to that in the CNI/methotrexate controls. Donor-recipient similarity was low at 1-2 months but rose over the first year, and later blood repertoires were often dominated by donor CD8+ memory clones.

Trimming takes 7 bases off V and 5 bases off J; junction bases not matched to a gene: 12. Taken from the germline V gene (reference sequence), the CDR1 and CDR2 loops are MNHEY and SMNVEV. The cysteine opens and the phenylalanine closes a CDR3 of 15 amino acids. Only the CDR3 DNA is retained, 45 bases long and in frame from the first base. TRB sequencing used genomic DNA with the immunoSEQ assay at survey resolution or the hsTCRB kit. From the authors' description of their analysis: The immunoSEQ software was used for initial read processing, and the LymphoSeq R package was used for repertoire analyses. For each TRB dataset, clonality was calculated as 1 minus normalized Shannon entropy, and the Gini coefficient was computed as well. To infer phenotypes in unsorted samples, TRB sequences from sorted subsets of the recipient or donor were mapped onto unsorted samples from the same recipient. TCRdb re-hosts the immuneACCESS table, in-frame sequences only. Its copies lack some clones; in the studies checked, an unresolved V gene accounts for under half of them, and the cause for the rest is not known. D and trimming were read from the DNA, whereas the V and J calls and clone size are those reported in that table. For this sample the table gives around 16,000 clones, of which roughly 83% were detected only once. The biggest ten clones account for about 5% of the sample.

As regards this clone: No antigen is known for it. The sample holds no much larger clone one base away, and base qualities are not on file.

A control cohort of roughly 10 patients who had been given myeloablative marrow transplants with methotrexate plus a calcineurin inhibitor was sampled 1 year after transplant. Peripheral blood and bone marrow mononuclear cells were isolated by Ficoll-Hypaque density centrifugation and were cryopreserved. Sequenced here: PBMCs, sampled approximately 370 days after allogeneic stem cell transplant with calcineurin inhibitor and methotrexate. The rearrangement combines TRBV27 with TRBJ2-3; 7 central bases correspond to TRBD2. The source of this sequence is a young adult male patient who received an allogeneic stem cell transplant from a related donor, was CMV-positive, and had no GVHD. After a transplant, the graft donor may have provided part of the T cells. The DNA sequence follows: TGTGCCAGCATCCCAATAGGCGGGAGTCAAGATACGCAGTATTTT. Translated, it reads CASIPIGGSQDTQYF.